One sample yielded the 17 T cell receptor beta chains listed below, sequenced in a study of shared clonotypes between healthy human individuals. Naive CD8 cells comprised CD45RO-negative, CCR7-positively selected cells, excluding terminally differentiated effector memory CD45RA+ cells. Repertoires were generated with immunoSEQ multiplex PCR, while TCRdb's copy carries only in-frame clones and drops some. The sample lists around 1.9 million clones; 90% to 95% were seen once. Sequencing was done on a sample of naive CD8+ T cells from PBMCs. These receptors were obtained from a man younger than 30 in good health. Some clones in this sample may be carry-over from other donors' samples.

CDR3 region: CASSKEERDLLYEQYF. CDR3 DNA sequence: TGTGCCAGCAGCAAAGAGGAGCGGGACCTTCTCTACGAGCAGTACTTC. The rearrangement links TRBV21-1 to TRBJ2-7; the D call in the table, TRBD2, was not verified against the DNA. TRBV21-1 is a pseudogene locus. CDR3 length: 16 amino acids.

The chain uses TRBV5-1 and TRBJ2-5; 10 nucleotides line up with TRBD1. V dropped 6 bases and J dropped 4; count of bases not matched to a gene: 9. The germline V gene has CDR1 SGHRS and CDR2 YFSETQ. This CDR3 has 15 residues. Here the CDR3 DNA reads TGCGCCAGCACCGAGGCGGGACAGGGGAGAGAGACCCAGTACTTC. Amino acids: CASTEAGQGRETQYF.

The chain employs TRBV9 and TRBJ1-3; 7 positions agree with TRBD1. This CDR3 spans 13 amino acids. Germline CDR1 reads SGDLS; CDR2 reads YYNGEE. J lost 8 bases, V lost 4 bases, and 6 bases had no gene match. CDR3 bases: TGTGCCAGCAGCCCGGACAGGTTGGACACCATATATTTT. It translates to CASSPDRLDTIYF.

V usage is TRBV13 and J usage is TRBJ2-7; possibly TRBD2 for D (6 bases). V was pared by 5 bases and J by 4 bases, with 15 bases between. The CDR3 loop spans 14 amino acids. CDR1 PRHDT and CDR2 FYEKMQ come from the germline V gene (reference sequence). CDR3: CASSHGTSQYEQYF. CDR3 nucleotide sequence: TGTGCCAGCAGCCATGGGACTTCCCAATACGAGCAGTACTTC.

The chain couples TRBV10-1 to TRBJ2-3, with D hard to call. This CDR3 contains 16 residues. Germline-derived CDR1 and CDR2 are WNHNN and SYGVQD (reference sequence). The V end was cut by 3 bases, the J end by 1 base, with 14 bases between. The CDR3 DNA sequence: TGCGCCAGCAGTGACGGTTGGGTGGTGGGCACAGATACGCAGTATTTT. Its protein is CASSDGWVVGTDTQYF.

The chain carries TRBV7-9 and TRBJ2-7; D gene ambiguous. V was pared by 1 base and J by 2 bases, with 9 bases between. Per germline, CDR1 SEHNR and CDR2 FQNEAQ (reference sequence). The CDR3 length is 14 residues. This CDR3 reads CASSLDPATYEQYF. DNA for the CDR3: TGTGCCAGCAGCTTAGATCCAGCTACCTACGAGCAGTACTTC. Combining the CDR3 with reference TRBV7-9 and TRBJ2-7 gives the whole variable domain DTGVSQNPRHKITKRGQNVTFRCDPISEHNRLYWYRQTLGQGPEFLTYFQNEAQLEKSRLLSDRFSAERPKGSFSTLEIQRTEQGDSAMYLCASSLDPATYEQYFGPGTRLTVT.

This clone was picked up one time. The CDR3 loop is CARSSPGQSYGYTF. In DNA, the CDR3 is TGTGCCAGAAGCAGCCCGGGACAAAGCTATGGCTACACCTTC. V usage is TRBV5-3 and J usage is TRBJ1-2, with a weak D call TRBD1 (6 bases). TRBV5-3 is treated as an ORF (open reading frame) with a function not yet certain. V was pared by 4 bases and J by 4 bases, with 14 bases between. This CDR3 is 14 amino acids long.

In the case of this clone: This specimen includes other DNA sequences encoding the same CDR3. The V call is TRBV19, the J call TRBJ2-1, with 12 bases aligning to TRBD2. In germline, CDR1 is LNHDA, CDR2 SQIVND (reference sequence). The CDR3 sequence is 15 residues long. J lost 7 bases, V lost 1 base, and 2 bases had no gene match. The CDR3 region has the DNA TGTGCCAGTAGTATAGTTGGACTAGCGGGGAATGAGCAGTTCTTC. It codes for CASSIVGLAGNEQFF.

This clone was counted once. The V and J genes are TRBV9 and TRBJ2-6; D is unclear. CDR1 and CDR2 (germline): SGDLS, YYNGEE. V lost 0 bases, J lost 0 bases, and 10 bases lay in between. This CDR3 is built from 17 residues. CDR3 region: CASSVVGFASGANVLTF. DNA of the CDR3: TGTGCCAGCAGCGTAGTGGGGTTTGCCTCTGGGGCCAACGTCCTGACTTTC.

The rearrangement links TRBV27 to TRBJ2-2; D might be TRBD2 (5 bases). Trimming pared 6 bases from V and 6 bases from J, leaving 11 bases between. CDR3 length: 13 residues. The germline V gene has CDR1 MNHEY and CDR2 SMNVEV (reference sequence). The CDR3 loop is CASREAGPGELFF. In nucleotides, the CDR3 is TGTGCCAGCAGGGAGGCTGGCCCCGGGGAGCTGTTTTTT.

This clone has a single count. This rearrangement joins TRBV28 to TRBJ2-7, with D tentatively TRBD1 or TRBD2 (6 bases each). CDR1 is MDHEN, CDR2 SYDVKM, per germline. V was shortened by 3 bases and J by 2 bases, with 17 bases between the two germline ends. The CDR3 sequence is 16 residues long. The CDR3 DNA reads TGTGCCAGCAGTTTGGGGGGCGGCCCGCCACCCTACGAGCAGTACTTC. Encoded protein: CASSLGGGPPPYEQYF. Full variable domain (rest looked up from reference TRBV28 and TRBJ2-7): DVKVTQSSRYLVKRTGEKVFLECVQDMDHENMFWYRQDPGLGLRLIYFSYDVKMKEKGDIPEGYSVSREKKERFSLILESASTNQTSMYLCASSLGGGPPPYEQYFGPGTRLTVT.

This clone appeared a single time. J is TRBJ2-7 and V is TRBV19; D remains ambiguous. The V gene lost 5 bases and the J gene lost 6 bases, with 14 bases spanning the gap. The CDR3 has 13 residues. Germline V gene lookup returns CDR1 LNHDA and CDR2 SQIVND (reference sequence). CDR3: CASSPEGVGEQYF. CDR3 DNA: TGTGCCAGTAGTCCAGAAGGCGTGGGCGAGCAGTACTTC. Using reference TRBV19 and TRBJ2-7 for the parts outside the CDR3, the full variable domain is DGGITQSPKYLFRKEGQNVTLSCEQNLNHDAMYWYRQDPGQGLRLIYYSQIVNDFQKGDIAEGYSVSREKKESFPLTVTSAQKNPTAFYLCASSPEGVGEQYFGPGTRLTVT.

The CDR3 nucleotides are TGTGCCAGCAGTTTAGGAATTAGCGTGAGTTACGAGCAGTACTTC. It is translated as CASSLGISVSYEQYF. V and J are TRBV27 and TRBJ2-7, with a tentative D call TRBD2 (5 bases). The CDR3 totals 15 residues. Germline CDR1 MNHEY, CDR2 SMNVEV (reference sequence). The V and J ends lost 2 bases and 4 bases respectively, with 15 bases between them.

The rearrangement joins TRBV29-1 to TRBJ2-7, with 14 bases aligning to TRBD2. The CDR3 has 15 residues. Germline V gene data show CDR1 as SQVTM and CDR2 as ANQGSEA. Losses at the gene ends were 7 bases for V and 0 bases for J; bases not matched to a gene: 5. CDR3 sequence: CSGAGTSGSSYEQYF. The CDR3 nucleotides are TGCAGCGGGGCCGGGACTAGCGGGAGCTCCTACGAGCAGTACTTC.

Regarding this clone: This may stem from a read error, because a much larger clone lies one nucleotide away. In DNA form, the CDR3 reads TGTGCCAGCAGCTCCCACTACAATGAGCAGTTCTTC. Protein product: CASSSHYNEQFF. The chain recombines TRBV7-9 with TRBJ2-1; D is uncertain. The CDR3 contains 12 residues. V lost 4 bases and J lost 3, with 4 bases in between. Germline assignment: CDR1 SEHNR and CDR2 FQNEAQ (reference sequence).

The chain is built from TRBV28 and TRBJ2-1; 7 positions agree with TRBD2. V dropped 5 bases and J dropped 9; count of bases not matched to a gene: 10. Germline CDR1 reads MDHEN; CDR2 reads SYDVKM. The CDR3 contains 14 residues. DNA for the CDR3: TGTGCCAGCAGTCGAACGGGGAGGGAGGTTGAGCAGTTCTTC. Its translation: CASSRTGREVEQFF.

This chain uses TRBV29-1 with TRBJ1-1, with no clear D. There are 14 residues in the CDR3. CDR1 is SQVTM and CDR2 is ANQGSEA in the germline V gene. V lost 4 bases and J 1 base, leaving 13 bases between the germline ends. CDR3 in amino acids: CSVGQAGENTEAFF. The CDR3 coding sequence is TGCAGCGTTGGTCAGGCAGGAGAGAACACTGAAGCTTTCTTT.